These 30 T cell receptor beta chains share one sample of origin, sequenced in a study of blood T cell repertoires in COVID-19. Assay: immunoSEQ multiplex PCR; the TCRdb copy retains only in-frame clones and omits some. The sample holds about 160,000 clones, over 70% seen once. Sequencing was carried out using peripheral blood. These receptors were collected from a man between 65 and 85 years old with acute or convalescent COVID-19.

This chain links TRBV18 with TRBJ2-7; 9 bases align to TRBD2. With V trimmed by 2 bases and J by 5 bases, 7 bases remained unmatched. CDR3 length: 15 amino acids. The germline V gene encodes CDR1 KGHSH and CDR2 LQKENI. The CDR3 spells CASSPGLAGVDEQYF. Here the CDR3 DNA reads TGTGCCAGCTCACCAGGGTTAGCGGGAGTGGACGAGCAGTACTTC. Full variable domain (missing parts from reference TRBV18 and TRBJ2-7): NAGVMQNPRHLVRRRGQEARLRCSPMKGHSHVYWYRQLPEEGLKFMVYLQKENIIDESGMPKERFSAEFPKEGPSILRIQQVVRGDSAAYFCASSPGLAGVDEQYFGPGTRLTVT.

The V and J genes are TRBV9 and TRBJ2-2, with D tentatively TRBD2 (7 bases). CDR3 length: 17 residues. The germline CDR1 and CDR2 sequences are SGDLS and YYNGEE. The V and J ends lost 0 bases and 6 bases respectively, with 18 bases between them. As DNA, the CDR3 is TGTGCCAGCAGCGTAGTATTGGGGGGGCTAGCGCCCGGGGAGCTGTTTTTT. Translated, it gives CASSVVLGGLAPGELFF. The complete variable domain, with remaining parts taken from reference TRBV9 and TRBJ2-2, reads DSGVTQTPKHLITATGQRVTLRCSPRSGDLSVYWYQQSLDQGLQFLIQYYNGEERAKGNILERFSAQQFPDLHSELNLSSLELGDSALYFCASSVVLGGLAPGELFFGEGSRLTVL.

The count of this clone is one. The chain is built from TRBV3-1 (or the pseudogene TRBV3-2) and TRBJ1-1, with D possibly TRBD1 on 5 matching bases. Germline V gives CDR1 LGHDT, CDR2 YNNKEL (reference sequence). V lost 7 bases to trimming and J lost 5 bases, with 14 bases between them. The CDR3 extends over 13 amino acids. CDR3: CASTSGGKTEAFF. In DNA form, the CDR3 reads TGTGCCAGCACCTCTGGGGGGAAGACTGAAGCTTTCTTT.

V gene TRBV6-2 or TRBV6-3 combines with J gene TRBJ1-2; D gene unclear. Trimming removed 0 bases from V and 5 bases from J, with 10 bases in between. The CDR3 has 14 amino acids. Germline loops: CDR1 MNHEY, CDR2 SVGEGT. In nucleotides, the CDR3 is TGTGCCAGCAGTTACTCGCAAGAGTTTTATGGCTACACCTTC. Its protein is CASSYSQEFYGYTF.

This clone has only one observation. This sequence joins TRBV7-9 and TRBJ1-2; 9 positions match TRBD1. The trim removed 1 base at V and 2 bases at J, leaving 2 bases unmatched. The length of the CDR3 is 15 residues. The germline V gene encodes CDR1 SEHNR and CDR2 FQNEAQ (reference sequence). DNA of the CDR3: TGTGCCAGCAGCTTAGATGGACAGGGGAACTATGGCTACACCTTC. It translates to CASSLDGQGNYGYTF.

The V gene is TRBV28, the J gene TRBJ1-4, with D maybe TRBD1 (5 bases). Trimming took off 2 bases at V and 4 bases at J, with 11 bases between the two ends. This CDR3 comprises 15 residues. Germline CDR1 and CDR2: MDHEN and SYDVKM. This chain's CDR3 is CASSLGGLHNEKLFF. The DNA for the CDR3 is TGTGCCAGCAGTTTAGGGGGACTGCATAATGAAAAACTGTTTTTT.

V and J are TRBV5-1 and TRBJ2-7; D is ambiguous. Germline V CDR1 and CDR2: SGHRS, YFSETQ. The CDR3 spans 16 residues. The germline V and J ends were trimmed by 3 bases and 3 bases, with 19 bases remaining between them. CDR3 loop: CASSSPKTEIDYEQYF. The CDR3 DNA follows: TGCGCCAGCAGCTCACCGAAAACAGAAATTGACTACGAGCAGTACTTC.

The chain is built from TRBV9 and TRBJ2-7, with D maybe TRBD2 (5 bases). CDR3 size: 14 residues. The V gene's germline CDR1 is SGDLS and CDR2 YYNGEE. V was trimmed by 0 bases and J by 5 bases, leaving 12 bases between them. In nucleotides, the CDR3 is TGTGCCAGCAGCGTAGGAGGGAATTCAAACGAGCAGTACTTC. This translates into CASSVGGNSNEQYF.

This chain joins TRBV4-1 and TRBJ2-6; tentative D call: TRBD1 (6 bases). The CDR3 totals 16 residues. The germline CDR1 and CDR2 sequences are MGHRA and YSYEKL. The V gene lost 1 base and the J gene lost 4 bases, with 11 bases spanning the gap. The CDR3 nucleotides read TGCGCCAGCAGCCAAGTTCCAGGGGCGGGGGCCAACGTCCTGACTTTC. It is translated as CASSQVPGAGANVLTF.

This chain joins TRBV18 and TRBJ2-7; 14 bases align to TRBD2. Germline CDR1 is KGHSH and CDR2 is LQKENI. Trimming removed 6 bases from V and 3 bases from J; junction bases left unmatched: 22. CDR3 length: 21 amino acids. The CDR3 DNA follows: TGTGCCAGCTCCCCTAGGACTAGCGGGAGGCTCCGGGAAGTAAGAAACTACGAGCAGTACTTC. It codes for CASSPRTSGRLREVRNYEQYF.

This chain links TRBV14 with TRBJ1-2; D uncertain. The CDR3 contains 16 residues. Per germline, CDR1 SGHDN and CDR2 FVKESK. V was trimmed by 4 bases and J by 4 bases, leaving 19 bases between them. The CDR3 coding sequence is TGTGCCAGCAGCCCGGCGGGCGTCCCCCACGTCTATGGCTACACCTTC. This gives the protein CASSPAGVPHVYGYTF.

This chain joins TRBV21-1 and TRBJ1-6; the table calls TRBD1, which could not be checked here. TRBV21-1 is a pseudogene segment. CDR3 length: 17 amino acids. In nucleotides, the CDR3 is TGTGCCAGCAGCAGGGACAGGGGTGAACCCTATAATTCACCCCTCCACTTT. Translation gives CASSRDRGEPYNSPLHF.

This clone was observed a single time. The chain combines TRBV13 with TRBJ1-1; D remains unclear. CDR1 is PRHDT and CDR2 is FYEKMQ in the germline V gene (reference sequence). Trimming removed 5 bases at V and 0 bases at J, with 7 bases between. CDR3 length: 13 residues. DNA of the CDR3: TGTGCCAGCAGCGCAAACTTGAACACTGAAGCTTTCTTT. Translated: CASSANLNTEAFF.

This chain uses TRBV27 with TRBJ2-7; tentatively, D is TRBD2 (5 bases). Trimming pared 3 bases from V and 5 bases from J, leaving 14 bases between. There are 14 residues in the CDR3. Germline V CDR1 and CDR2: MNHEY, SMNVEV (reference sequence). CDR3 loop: CASSFMRVTDEQYF. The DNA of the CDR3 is TGTGCCAGCAGTTTCATGCGGGTCACGGACGAGCAGTACTTC.

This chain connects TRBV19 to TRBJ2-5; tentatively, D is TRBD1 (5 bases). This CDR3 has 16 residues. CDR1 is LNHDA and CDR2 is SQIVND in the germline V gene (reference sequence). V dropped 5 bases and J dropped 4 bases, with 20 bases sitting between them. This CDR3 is CASSAGRTPGPETQYF. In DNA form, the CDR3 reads TGTGCCAGTAGTGCCGGTCGCACCCCAGGGCCAGAGACCCAGTACTTC.

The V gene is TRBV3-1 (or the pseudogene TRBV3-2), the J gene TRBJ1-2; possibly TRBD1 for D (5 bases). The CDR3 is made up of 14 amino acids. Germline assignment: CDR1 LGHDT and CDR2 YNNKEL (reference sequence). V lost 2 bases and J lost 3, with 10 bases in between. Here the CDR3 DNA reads TGTGCCAGCAGCCAAAGAGACAGAGACTATGGCTACACCTTC. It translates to CASSQRDRDYGYTF.

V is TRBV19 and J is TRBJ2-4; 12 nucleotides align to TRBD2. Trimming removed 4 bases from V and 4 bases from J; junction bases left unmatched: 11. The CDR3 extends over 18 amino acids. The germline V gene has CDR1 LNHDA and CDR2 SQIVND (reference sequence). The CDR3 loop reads CASSTARLAGDPKNIQYF. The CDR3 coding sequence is TGTGCCAGTAGTACCGCCCGACTAGCGGGAGATCCAAAAAACATTCAGTACTTC.

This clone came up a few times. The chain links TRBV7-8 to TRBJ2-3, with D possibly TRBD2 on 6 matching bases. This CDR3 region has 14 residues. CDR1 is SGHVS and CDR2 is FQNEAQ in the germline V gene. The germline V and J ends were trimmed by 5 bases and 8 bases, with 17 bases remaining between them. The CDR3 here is CASSPGTGRATQYF. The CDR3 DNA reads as TGTGCCAGCAGCCCCGGGACTGGGCGGGCTACGCAGTATTTT.

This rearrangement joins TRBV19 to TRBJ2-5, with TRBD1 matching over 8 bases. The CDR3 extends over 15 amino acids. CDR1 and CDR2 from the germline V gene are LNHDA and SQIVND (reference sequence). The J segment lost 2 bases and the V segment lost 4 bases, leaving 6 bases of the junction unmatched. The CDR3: CASSTGGVRQETQYF. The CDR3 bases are TGTGCCAGTAGTACAGGGGGCGTCCGACAAGAGACCCAGTACTTC.

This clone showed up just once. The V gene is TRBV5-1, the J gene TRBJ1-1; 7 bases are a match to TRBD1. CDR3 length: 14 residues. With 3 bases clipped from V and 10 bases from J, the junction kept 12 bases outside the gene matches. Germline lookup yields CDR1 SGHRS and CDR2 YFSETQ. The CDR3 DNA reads TGCGCCAGCAGCTGGCCCGGACAGGAGACGGGAGCTTTCTTT. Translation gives CASSWPGQETGAFF. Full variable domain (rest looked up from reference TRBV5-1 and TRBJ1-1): KAGVTQTPRYLIKTRGQQVTLSCSPISGHRSVSWYQQTPGQGLQFLFEYFSETQRNKGNFPGRFSGRQFSNSRSEMNVSTLELGDSALYLCASSWPGQETGAFFGQGTRLTVV.

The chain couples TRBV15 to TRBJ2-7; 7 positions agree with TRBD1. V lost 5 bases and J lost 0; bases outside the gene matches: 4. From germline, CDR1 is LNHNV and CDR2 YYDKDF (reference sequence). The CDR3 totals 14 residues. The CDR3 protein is CATSSDRVSYEQYF. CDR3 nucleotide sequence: TGTGCCACCAGCTCCGACAGGGTCTCCTACGAGCAGTACTTC.

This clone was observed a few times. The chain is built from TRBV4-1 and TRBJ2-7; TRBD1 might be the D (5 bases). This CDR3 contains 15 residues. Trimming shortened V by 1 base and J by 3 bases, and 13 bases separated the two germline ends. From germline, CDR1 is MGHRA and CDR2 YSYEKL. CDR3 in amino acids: CASSQVSGSGYEQYF. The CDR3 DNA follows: TGCGCCAGCAGCCAAGTTTCAGGGTCCGGCTACGAGCAGTACTTC.

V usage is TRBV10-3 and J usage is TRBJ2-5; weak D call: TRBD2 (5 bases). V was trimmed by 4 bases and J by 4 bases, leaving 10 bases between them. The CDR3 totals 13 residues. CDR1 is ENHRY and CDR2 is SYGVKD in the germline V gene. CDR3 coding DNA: TGTGCCATCAGTGTGAGGGCGGGAGAGACCCAGTACTTC. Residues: CAISVRAGETQYF.

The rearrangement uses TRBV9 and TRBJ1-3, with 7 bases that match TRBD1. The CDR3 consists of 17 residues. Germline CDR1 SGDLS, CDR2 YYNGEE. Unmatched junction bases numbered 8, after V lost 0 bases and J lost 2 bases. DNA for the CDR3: TGTGCCAGCAGCGTAGGGCCCGTAACAGGGGCTGGAAACACCATATATTTT. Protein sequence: CASSVGPVTGAGNTIYF.

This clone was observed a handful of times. The CDR3 nucleotides read TGTGCCAGCAGCCAAGTCGCAGGGGGGTACGAGCAGTACTTC. Encoded protein: CASSQVAGGYEQYF. The chain links TRBV14 to TRBJ2-7; perhaps TRBD1 as D (7 bases). Germline values: CDR1 SGHDN, CDR2 FVKESK. Trimming pared 1 base from V and 4 bases from J, leaving 11 bases between. The CDR3 consists of 14 residues. Filled out from reference TRBV14 and TRBJ2-7, the complete variable domain reads EAGVTQFPSHSVIEKGQTVTLRCDPISGHDNLYWYRRVMGKEIKFLLHFVKESKQDESGMPNNRFLAERTGGTYSTLKVQPAELEDSGVYFCASSQVAGGYEQYFGPGTRLTVT.

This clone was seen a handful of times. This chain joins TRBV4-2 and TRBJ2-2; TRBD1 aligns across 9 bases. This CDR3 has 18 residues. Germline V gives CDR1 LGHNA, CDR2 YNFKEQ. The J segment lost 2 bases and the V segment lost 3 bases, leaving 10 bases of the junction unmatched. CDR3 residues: CASSHQTATGGNTGELFF. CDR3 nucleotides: TGTGCCAGCAGCCACCAAACGGCGACAGGGGGTAACACCGGGGAGCTGTTTTTT.

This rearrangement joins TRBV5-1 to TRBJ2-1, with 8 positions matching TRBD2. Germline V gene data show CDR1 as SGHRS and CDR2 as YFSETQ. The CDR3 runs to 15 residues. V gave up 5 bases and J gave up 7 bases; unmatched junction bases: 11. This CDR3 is CASRQSAGGGNEQFF. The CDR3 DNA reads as TGCGCCAGCAGACAATCGGCGGGGGGCGGGAATGAGCAGTTCTTC.

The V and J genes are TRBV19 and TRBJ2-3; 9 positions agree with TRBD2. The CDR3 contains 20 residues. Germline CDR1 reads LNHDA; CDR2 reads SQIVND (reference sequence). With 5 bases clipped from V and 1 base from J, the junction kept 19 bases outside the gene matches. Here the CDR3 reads CASSWRSRRGGPTGTDTQYF. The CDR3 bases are TGTGCCAGTAGTTGGCGTAGCAGGCGGGGGGGCCCAACTGGCACAGATACGCAGTATTTT.

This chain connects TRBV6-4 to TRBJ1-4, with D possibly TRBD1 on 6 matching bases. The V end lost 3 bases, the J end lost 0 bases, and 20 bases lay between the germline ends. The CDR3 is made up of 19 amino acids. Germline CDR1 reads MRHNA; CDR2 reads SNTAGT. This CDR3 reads CASSEFPQGARTTNEKLFF. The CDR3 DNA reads TGTGCCAGCAGTGAATTTCCACAGGGCGCTAGGACAACTAATGAAAAACTGTTTTTT.

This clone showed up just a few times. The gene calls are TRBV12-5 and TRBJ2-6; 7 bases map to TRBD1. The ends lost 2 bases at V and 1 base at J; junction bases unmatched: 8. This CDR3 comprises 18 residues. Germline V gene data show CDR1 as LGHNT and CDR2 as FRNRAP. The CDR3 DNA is TGTGCTAGTGGTTTGAATAGGGACAGACGATCTGGGGCCAACGTCCTGACTTTC. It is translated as CASGLNRDRRSGANVLTF.